Listed below are T cell receptor beta chains from one sample, sequenced in a study of cytomegalovirus exposure and HLA in healthy donors. Data came from immunoSEQ multiplex PCR; TCRdb stores just in-frame clones and leaves some out. The sample includes 120,000 or so clones, around nine tenths of them seen just once. Specimen: PBMCs. These receptors came from a man aged 25 to 40 in good health and CMV-seronegative. Each CDR3 is given with its conserved first and last residue. D genes are given only for firm matches. Size values are once, few and many counts, or a class for expanded clones, and some rows have none.

D gene	V gene	clone size	J gene	CDR3 DNA	CDR3 protein
TRBD2	TRBV5-4	NA	TRBJ2-3	TGTGCCAGCAGCTTCCCCGGGACTAGCGGGAGCAGGCGGGATACGCAGTATTTT	CASSFPGTSGSRRDTQYF
NA	TRBV15	few	TRBJ2-3	TGTGCCACCAGCACTACACCTAGGGGCCACCTCAGTTACACAGATACGCAGTATTTT	CATSTTPRGHLSYTDTQYF
NA	TRBV9	NA	TRBJ1-1	TGTGCCAGCAGCCCCATGGGTCTGGGAGGTACTGAAGCTTTCTTT	CASSPMGLGGTEAFF
NA	TRBV6-6	NA	TRBJ2-1	TGTGCCAGCATCGAAGCGGGTTCCTACAATGAGCAGTTCTTC	CASIEAGSYNEQFF
TRBD1	TRBV7-9	NA	TRBJ1-5	TGTGCCAGCAGCCCCGGGACAGGGAAGCCTCAGCCCCAGCATTTT	CASSPGTGKPQPQHF
NA	TRBV5-1	once	TRBJ2-1	TGCGCCAGCAGCTTAGGGGGCGGGAGGCCCAATAATGAGCAGTTCTTC	CASSLGGGRPNNEQFF
TRBD1	TRBV5-1	NA	TRBJ1-5	TGCGCCAGCAGCCGGGGGACAGGGGATCAGCCCCAGCATTTT	CASSRGTGDQPQHF
TRBD1	TRBV6-5	NA	TRBJ2-7	TGTGCCAGCAGTTATTGGCAGGGGGCGGACGAGCAGTACTTC	CASSYWQGADEQYF
TRBD1	TRBV7-2	NA	TRBJ1-1	TGTGCCAGCAGCCAAATTCAGACAGGGCTCGCTGAAGCTTTCTTT	CASSQIQTGLAEAFF
NA	TRBV7-2	NA	TRBJ2-7	TGTGCCAGCAGCTTAGAGGCTAGCGCGACGGGCTACGAGCAGTACTTC	CASSLEASATGYEQYF
TRBD2	TRBV12-5	NA	TRBJ2-7	TGTGCTAGTGGTTTGGTACGGCGCGGGGGATACGAGCAGTACTTC	CASGLVRRGGYEQYF
TRBD1	TRBV6-1	NA	TRBJ2-7	TGTGCCAGCAGTGAAATAAGACAGGGGAACCACGAGCAGTACTTC	CASSEIRQGNHEQYF
TRBD2	TRBV4-1	few	TRBJ2-7	TGCGCCAGCAGCCAAGATAGCCTTCAGGGCGGGAGTTCCGAGCAGTACTTC	CASSQDSLQGGSSEQYF
NA	TRBV5-6	NA	TRBJ2-2	TGTGCCAGCAGTCTATTTTATCCCGGGGAGCTGTTTTTT	CASSLFYPGELFF
TRBD1	TRBV19	NA	TRBJ1-1	TGTGCCAGTAGTATCCGACAGGGAAGGACTGAAGCTTTCTTT	CASSIRQGRTEAFF
TRBD2	TRBV6-4	NA	TRBJ2-3	TGTGCCAGCGGAGCTAGCGCGGGGGCAGATACGCAGTATTTT	CASGASAGADTQYF
NA	TRBV5-1	once	TRBJ1-1	TGCGCCAGCAGCCGCGGAGGGAACACTGAAGCTTTCTTT	CASSRGGNTEAFF
NA	TRBV30	NA	TRBJ1-5	TGTGCCTGGAGTGTGGGGGGCGGGGGTCAGCCCCAGCATTTT	CAWSVGGGGQPQHF
NA	TRBV30	NA	TRBJ2-7	TGTGCCTGGAAAAAGGCGCTGACCGGGGACGAGCAGTACTTC	CAWKKALTGDEQYF
NA	TRBV18	NA	TRBJ1-2	TGTGCCAGCTCACCACCAGTACAGTACTATGGCTACACCTTC	CASSPPVQYYGYTF
NA	TRBV7-9	NA	TRBJ2-7	TGTGCCAGCAGCTTAAATTCCGGGGGCTACGAGCAGTACTTC	CASSLNSGGYEQYF
NA	TRBV7-9	NA	TRBJ1-2	TGTGCCAGCAGTTTATCCGGACAGCCGAACTATGGCTACACCTTC	CASSLSGQPNYGYTF
NA	TRBV2	NA	TRBJ2-1	TGTGCCAGCACTCCTAGCGCCAGCTCCTACAATGAGCAGTTCTTC	CASTPSASSYNEQFF
TRBD2	TRBV6-5	NA	TRBJ2-7	TGTGCCAGCAGAAACGGCGGGGGGTCCTACGAGCAGTACTTC	CASRNGGGSYEQYF
NA	TRBV5-5	NA	TRBJ2-7	TGTGCCAGCAGCCCGGAGGAGGGATTCGGCCCCTACGAGCAGTACTTC	CASSPEEGFGPYEQYF
NA	TRBV5-1	NA	TRBJ2-7	TGCGCCAGCAGCCCGCGGGCCCCCGCCGACGAGCAGTACTTC	CASSPRAPADEQYF
NA	TRBV7-2	NA	TRBJ2-7	TGTGCCAGCAGCTTAGATTCAGACTACGAGCAGTACTTC	CASSLDSDYEQYF
NA	TRBV14	NA	TRBJ2-3	TGTGCCAGCAGCCTAACTAGCCTTGCGCAGTATTTT	CASSLTSLAQYF
NA	TRBV7-2	NA	TRBJ1-1	TGTGCCAGCAGCTTAATAAGGGGTTCTGGCACTGAAGCTTTCTTT	CASSLIRGSGTEAFF
TRBD2	TRBV12-5	NA	TRBJ2-3	TGTGCTAGTGGTTTCACTCTAGAGGGTAGCGGGAGGCACATCACAGATACGCAGTATTTT	CASGFTLEGSGRHITDTQYF
NA	TRBV27	NA	TRBJ1-3	TGTGCCAGCAGTCCGCTGGGGCTCTCGTCTGGAAACACCATATATTTT	CASSPLGLSSGNTIYF
NA	TRBV4-1	NA	TRBJ1-2	TGCGCCAGCAGCCAAGACCAGGGAACTAACTATGGCTACACCTTC	CASSQDQGTNYGYTF
TRBD1	TRBV9	NA	TRBJ2-7	TGTGCCAGCAGCTCGGGACAGCGAGGATACGAGCAGTACTTC	CASSSGQRGYEQYF
NA	TRBV29-1	NA	TRBJ2-2	TGCAGCGTTGGTCGGGGGAGCACCGGGGAGCTGTTTTTT	CSVGRGSTGELFF
NA	TRBV5-4	NA	TRBJ2-4	TGTGCCAGCAGCGGGGGATCGGGGGGCAGGCACATTCAGTACTTC	CASSGGSGGRHIQYF
NA	TRBV11-3	NA	TRBJ2-6	TGTGCCAGCAGCTTGGGGGCACCCGGGGCCAACGTCCTGACTTTC	CASSLGAPGANVLTF
NA	TRBV14	NA	TRBJ1-1	TGTGCCAGCAGTGTTGGTCGGAGTGCTGAAGCTTTCTTT	CASSVGRSAEAFF
NA	TRBV9	NA	TRBJ1-2	TGTGCCAGCAGCGTAGCTTCGGGACAAACTATCAACTATGGCTACACCTTC	CASSVASGQTINYGYTF
NA	TRBV2	NA	TRBJ2-5	TGTGCCAGCAGTAGGGGGACCCAGTACTTC	CASSRGTQYF
TRBD1	TRBV6-1	once	TRBJ1-5	TGTGCCAGCAGCAGGACAGGGGTTGAACAGCCCCAGCATTTT	CASSRTGVEQPQHF
NA	TRBV28	NA	TRBJ1-5	TGTGCCAGCAGTTCTAGGCCATACAGGGAGTATCAGCCCCAGCATTTT	CASSSRPYREYQPQHF